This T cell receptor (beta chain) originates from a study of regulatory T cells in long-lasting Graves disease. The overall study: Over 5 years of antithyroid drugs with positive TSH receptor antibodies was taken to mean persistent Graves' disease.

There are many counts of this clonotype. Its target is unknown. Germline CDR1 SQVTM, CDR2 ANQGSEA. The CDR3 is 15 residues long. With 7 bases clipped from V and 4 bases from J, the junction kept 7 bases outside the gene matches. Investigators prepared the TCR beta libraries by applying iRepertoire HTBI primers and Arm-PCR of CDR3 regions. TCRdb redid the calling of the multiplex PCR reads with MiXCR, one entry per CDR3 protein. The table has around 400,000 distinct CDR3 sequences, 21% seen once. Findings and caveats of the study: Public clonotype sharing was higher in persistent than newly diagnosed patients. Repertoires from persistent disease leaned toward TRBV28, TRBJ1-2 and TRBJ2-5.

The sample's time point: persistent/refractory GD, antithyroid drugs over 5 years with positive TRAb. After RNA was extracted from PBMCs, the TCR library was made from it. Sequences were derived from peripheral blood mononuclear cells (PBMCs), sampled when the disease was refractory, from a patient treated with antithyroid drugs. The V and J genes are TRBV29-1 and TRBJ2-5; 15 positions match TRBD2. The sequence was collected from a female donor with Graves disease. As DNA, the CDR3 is TGCAGCGGTGGCGGACTAGCGGGAGGGGGAGAGACCCAGTACTTC. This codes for CSGGGLAGGGETQYF.